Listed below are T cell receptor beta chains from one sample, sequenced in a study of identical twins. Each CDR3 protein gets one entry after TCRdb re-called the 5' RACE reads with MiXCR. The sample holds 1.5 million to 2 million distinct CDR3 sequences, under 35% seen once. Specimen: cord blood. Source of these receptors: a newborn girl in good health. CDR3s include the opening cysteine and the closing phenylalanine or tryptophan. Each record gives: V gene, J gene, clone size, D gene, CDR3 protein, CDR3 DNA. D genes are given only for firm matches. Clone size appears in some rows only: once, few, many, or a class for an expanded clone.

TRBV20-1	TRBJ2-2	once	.	CSARPGTWNTGELFF	TGCAGTGCTAGACCGGGTACATGGAACACCGGGGAGCTGTTTTTT
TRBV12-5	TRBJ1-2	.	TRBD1	CASGLAPSGTANYGYTF	TGTGCTAGTGGTTTGGCTCCCTCCGGGACAGCTAACTATGGCTACACCTTC
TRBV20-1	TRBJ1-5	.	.	CSASGSTGLNQPQHF	TGCAGTGCTAGCGGTTCTACAGGGCTAAATCAGCCCCAGCATTTT
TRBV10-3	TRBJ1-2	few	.	CATQQGDYGYTF	TGTGCCACCCAACAGGGAGACTATGGCTACACCTTC
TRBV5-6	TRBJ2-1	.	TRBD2	CASSLFRLAGGYNEQFF	TGTGCCAGCAGCTTGTTCAGGCTAGCGGGAGGCTACAATGAGCAGTTCTTC
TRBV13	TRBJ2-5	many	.	CASSLGQDKETQYF	TGTGCCAGCAGCTTAGGACAGGATAAAGAGACCCAGTACTTC
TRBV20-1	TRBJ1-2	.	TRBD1	CSAIRGTGGGYTF	TGCAGTGCTATCCGGGGGACAGGAGGGGGCTACACCTTC
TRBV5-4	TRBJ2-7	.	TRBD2	CASSSSGSLSSYNEQYF	TGTGCCAGCAGCTCTAGCGGGTCGTTGAGCTCCTACAATGAGCAGTACTTC
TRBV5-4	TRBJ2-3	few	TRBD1	CASRKDRGGTDTQYF	TGTGCCAGCAGAAAAGACAGGGGGGGGACAGATACGCAGTATTTT
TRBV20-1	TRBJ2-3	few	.	CSAVNSDTQYF	TGCAGTGCTGTAAACAGCGATACGCAGTATTTT